These T cell receptor beta chains were read from a single sample in a study of tumour-infiltrating T cells in Burkitt lymphoma. TCRdb's table, derived via immunoSEQ multiplex PCR, lists solely in-frame clones and lacks some. The data hold under 2,500 clones, with roughly 80% observed a single time. The sequenced sample was tumor tissue. Receptor source: a human donor with diffuse large B-cell lymphoma. CDR3s include the opening cysteine and the closing phenylalanine or tryptophan. Fields, in order: V gene, J gene, CDR3 protein.

v_call: TRBV30; j_call: TRBJ2-5; cdr3_aa: CAWSVGVPETQYF
v_call: TRBV28; j_call: TRBJ1-2; cdr3_aa: CASSLPIGDRVGYTF
v_call: TRBV7-9; j_call: TRBJ2-1; cdr3_aa: CASSLSVLRNEQFF
v_call: TRBV7-9; j_call: TRBJ2-2; cdr3_aa: CASSSSDRGQGGELFF
v_call: TRBV19; j_call: TRBJ2-1; cdr3_aa: CASSISRYNEQFF
v_call: TRBV30; j_call: TRBJ2-3; cdr3_aa: CAWSLGTSGGPSTDTQYF
v_call: TRBV6-6; j_call: TRBJ2-4; cdr3_aa: CASRYTGYDKNIQYF
v_call: TRBV28; j_call: TRBJ1-2; cdr3_aa: CASSPSVVTYTF
v_call: TRBV9; j_call: TRBJ1-2; cdr3_aa: CASSPGYAAYNYGYTF
v_call: TRBV4-1; j_call: TRBJ2-2; cdr3_aa: CASSQVSGNTGELFF
v_call: TRBV4-2; j_call: TRBJ2-1; cdr3_aa: CASSQENEQFF
v_call: TRBV27; j_call: TRBJ1-5; cdr3_aa: CASSSDGQPYQPQHF
v_call: TRBV23-1; j_call: TRBJ1-1; cdr3_aa: CASSQTQGHRGVNTEAFF
v_call: TRBV30; j_call: TRBJ1-1; cdr3_aa: CAWSRRDNTEAFF